This T cell receptor beta chain was identified in a study of T cell responses to AZD1222 COVID-19 vaccine. Study-level information: Pooling was applied to second doses at about 4 or about 12 weeks.

As to this clone: Antigen: not known.

In germline, CDR1 is SGHTA, CDR2 FQGNSA. The V end lost 4 bases, the J end lost 3 bases, and 9 bases lay between the germline ends. This CDR3 has 13 residues. Assay: immunoSEQ multiplex PCR; the TCRdb copy retains only in-frame clones and omits some. The repertoire holds over 45,000 clones, with roughly 80% as singletons. Overall study results and limits: The donor group comprised mostly white British people and more females; the analysis possibly underestimated clonal diversity.

This sequence was found in an adult in good health. The sample here was peripheral blood, taken on day 0 of AZD1222 vaccination. V gene TRBV7-2 combines with J gene TRBJ2-5; D possibly corresponds to TRBD2 (6 bases). CDR3 residues: CASSSAGKETQYF. The CDR3, as DNA: TGTGCCAGCAGCTCCGCGGGAAAAGAGACCCAGTACTTC.